This paragraph covers one TCR beta chain sequence. A few counts support this clonotype. This clone's antigen is unknown. Base quality data are lacking; no much larger clone is found one base away. The entry originates in a study of identical twins listed by TCRdb under 2016. Broadly, across the study: To test whether fetal clonotypes persist, this study deep-sequenced TCR alpha and beta repertoires from monozygotic twins, from unrelated adults of various ages, and from cord blood. Replicate twin experiments were performed at different times using different library preparation protocols to rule out contamination. Broader findings and caveats from the paper: A weaker excess of twin sharing was found in beta out-of-frame sequences because the signal-to-noise ratio was lowered by fewer shared sequences. Zero-insertion analyses could be partly confounded by invariant T cells such as MAIT and iNKT, though diverse VJ usage argued against such confounding for most clonotypes. Abundant cord blood beta clonotypes had fewer insertions, young adult naive repertoires showed a similar but weaker trend, and memory repertoires showed no such trend. Compared with coincidental sharing between unrelated individuals, out-of-frame TCR alpha sequences shared between twins showed an excess of sequences with low generation probability. In monozygotic twins, out-of-frame TCR alpha sharing was systematically underestimated by recombination models, although the models agreed with sharing between unrelated individuals. Because the same donors could not be followed over many years, the conclusions relied on cross-sectional statistical analysis.

All donors were healthy Caucasians. The twin cohort comprised three pairs of female monozygotic twins, all aged roughly 18 to 29 years. Miltenyi CD45RO+ enrichment and human naive T-cell isolation kits were used to isolate memory (CD45RO+) and naive T cells from PBMC. The germline V gene (reference sequence) sets CDR1 to DFQATT and CDR2 to SNEGSKA. The CDR3 holds 14 amino acids from the cysteine to the phenylalanine. The entry retains the CDR3 DNA only, 42 bases that are in frame from base 1. Library preparation employed 5' RACE. The data were produced on an Illumina HiSeq 2000. Template switching introduced a universal primer binding site; the final cDNA contained a unique molecular identifier, enabling accurate counting of TCR cDNA molecules. Specific primers in the conserved constant-segment region were used to synthesize first-strand cDNA for the TCR alpha and beta chains. Each cDNA library was double barcoded, with a SMART-Mk sample barcode plus Illumina barcodes, to control for contamination. Two successive PCR steps introduced TruSeq adapter sequences along with Illumina sample barcodes. The TCR alpha and beta cDNA libraries were sequenced on the Illumina HiSeq platform using custom primers. As for the original processing: Unique molecular identifiers were extracted from raw reads with MiGEC, and CDR3 positions were determined with MiXCR. For each individual, recombination models were inferred using an EM algorithm with the repgenHMM and IGoR tools. Shared clonotype analysis was performed with the tcR package in R, normalizing sharing by the product of cloneset sizes. To study raw recombination without the effects of thymic and clonal selection, out-of-frame nonproductive sequences were analyzed. Through fastp at Q25 and MiXCR, TCRdb rebuilt clones from the public reads, retaining in-frame beta chains. Rows merge per CDR3 protein into single entries with the most common DNA and genes. The V and J calls, along with clone size, are taken from TCRdb and not from the paper's own processing. The sample records 200,000 to 250,000 distinct CDR3 sequences, 7.5% of which are singletons. The ten largest clones capture 1.9% of the sample.

A further study also used this sample, focusing on yellow fever vaccine responses in identical twins. The second study's paper adds: The T cell response to vaccination in identical twins was reported by the authors to appear partly convergent and partly personalized. The study precisely tracked vaccine-responding T cell clones in identical twins.

This clonotype was sampled from a woman between 18 and 29 years old in good health. The chain links TRBV20-1 with TRBJ1-2; the D gene lacks a confident call. The sample comprised memory (CD45RO+) T cells sorted from blood. This sample's cell subset or site label indicates: CD45RO+ enriched T cells. The DNA sequence is as follows: TGCAGCACCCTCGCAGCGCGCAGTTTGGCTGGCTACACCTTC. It specifies CSTLAARSLAGYTF.